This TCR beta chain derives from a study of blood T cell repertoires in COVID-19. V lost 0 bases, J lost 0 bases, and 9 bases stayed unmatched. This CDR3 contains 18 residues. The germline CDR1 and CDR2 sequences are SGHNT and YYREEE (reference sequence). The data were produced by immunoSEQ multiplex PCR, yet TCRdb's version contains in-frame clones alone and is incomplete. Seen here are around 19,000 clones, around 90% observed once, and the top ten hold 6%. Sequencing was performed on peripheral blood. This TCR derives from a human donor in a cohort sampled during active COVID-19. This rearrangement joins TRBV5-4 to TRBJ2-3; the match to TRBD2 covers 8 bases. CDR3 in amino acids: CASSLGLAGQASTDTQYF. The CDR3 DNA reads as TGTGCCAGCAGCTTGGGGCTAGCGGGCCAAGCTAGCACAGATACGCAGTATTTT.